The 8 T cell receptor beta chains presented below share a single source sample, sequenced in a study of cytomegalovirus exposure and HLA in healthy donors. Produced via immunoSEQ multiplex PCR; TCRdb's table is partial and in-frame only. The sample includes about 360,000 clones, roughly 89% of them seen just once. The sample taken for sequencing was PBMCs. Receptors originate from a woman aged 18-35 years in good health and CMV-seronegative.

This CDR3 reads CASTQTGGQPQHF. In DNA form, the CDR3 reads TGCGCCAGCACCCAGACAGGGGGTCAGCCCCAGCATTTT. This rearrangement joins TRBV4-1 to TRBJ1-5; 9 nucleotides match TRBD1. Germline loops: CDR1 MGHRA, CDR2 YSYEKL. The CDR3 has 13 residues. With 7 bases clipped from V and 6 bases from J, the junction kept 4 bases outside the gene matches.

This chain links TRBV28 with TRBJ2-1; TRBD2 matches at 11 bases. This CDR3 comprises 14 residues. J was trimmed by 8 bases and V by 6 bases; bases with no gene match: 6. Germline CDR1 is MDHEN and CDR2 is SYDVKM. The CDR3 sequence: CASSSSGGVDEQFF. The DNA of the CDR3 is TGTGCCAGCAGCAGTAGCGGGGGGGTAGATGAGCAGTTCTTC.

The chain links TRBV10-1 to TRBJ2-5; 8 nucleotides match TRBD2. The CDR3 is 16 amino acids. V dropped 8 bases and J dropped 5; count of bases not matched to a gene: 16. CDR1 WNHNN and CDR2 SYGVQD come from the germline V gene (reference sequence). In DNA, the CDR3 is TGCGCCAGCCCGCATTGCGGGGGTTCGGGAGGGGAGACCCAGTACTTC. This translates into CASPHCGGSGGETQYF.

A few counts support this clone. The rearrangement links TRBV10-1 to TRBJ1-1, with 7 bases identical to TRBD1. With V trimmed by 2 bases and J by 1 base, 4 bases remained unmatched. CDR3 length: 15 residues. Germline CDR1 WNHNN, CDR2 SYGVQD (reference sequence). The CDR3 bases are TGCGCCAGCAGTGAGGGACAGGAAGCGAACACTGAAGCTTTCTTT. As protein: CASSEGQEANTEAFF.

This sequence joins TRBV6-5 and TRBJ2-1; a weak D match, TRBD1 (6 bases). V gave up 3 bases and J gave up 7 bases, with 13 bases separating them. The CDR3 has 14 amino acids. Germline values: CDR1 MNHEY, CDR2 SVGAGI. The DNA of the CDR3 is TGTGCCAGCAGTTATAGACAGGCGATAAATGAGCAGTTCTTC. It codes for CASSYRQAINEQFF.

The gene calls are TRBV5-3 and TRBJ2-2, with TRBD1 matching 9 bases. TRBV5-3 is treated as an ORF (open reading frame) with a function not yet certain. The length of the CDR3 is 20 residues. The V and J ends lost 4 bases and 5 bases, in that order; junction bases with no gene match: 21. CDR3 nucleotide sequence: TGTGCCAGAAGCCTACCCCGTAGGACAGGGGTCGTTCAGGCAACCGGGGAGCTGTTTTTT. Encoded protein: CARSLPRRTGVVQATGELFF.

The chain couples TRBV6-5 to TRBJ2-3; no clear D. This CDR3 contains 15 residues. Trimming took 5 bases from V and 6 from J, leaving 18 bases between them. The germline V gene has CDR1 MNHEY and CDR2 SVGAGI. The CDR3 loop is CASSPVFINADTQYF. The DNA of the CDR3 is TGTGCCAGCAGTCCGGTGTTTATTAATGCGGATACGCAGTATTTT.

This chain joins TRBV25-1 and TRBJ2-7, with 12 positions matching TRBD1. V lost 3 bases, J lost 6 bases, and 3 bases stayed unmatched. Germline loops: CDR1 MGHDK, CDR2 SYGVNS. The CDR3 consists of 14 residues. CDR3 loop: CASSEGQGASEQYF. As DNA, the CDR3 is TGTGCCAGCAGTGAGGGACAGGGGGCGAGCGAGCAGTACTTC.